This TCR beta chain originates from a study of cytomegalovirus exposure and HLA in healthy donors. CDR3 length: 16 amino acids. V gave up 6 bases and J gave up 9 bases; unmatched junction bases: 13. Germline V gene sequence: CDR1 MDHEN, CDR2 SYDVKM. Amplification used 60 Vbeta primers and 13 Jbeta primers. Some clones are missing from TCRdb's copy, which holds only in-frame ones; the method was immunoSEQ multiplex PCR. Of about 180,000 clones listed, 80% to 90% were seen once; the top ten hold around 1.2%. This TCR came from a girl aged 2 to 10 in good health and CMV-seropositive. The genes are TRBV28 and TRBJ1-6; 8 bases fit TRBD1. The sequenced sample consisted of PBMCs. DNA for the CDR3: TGTGCCAGCAGCCCTCCCGTCGGACAGGGAGGTTCACCCCTCCACTTT. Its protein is CASSPPVGQGGSPLHF.